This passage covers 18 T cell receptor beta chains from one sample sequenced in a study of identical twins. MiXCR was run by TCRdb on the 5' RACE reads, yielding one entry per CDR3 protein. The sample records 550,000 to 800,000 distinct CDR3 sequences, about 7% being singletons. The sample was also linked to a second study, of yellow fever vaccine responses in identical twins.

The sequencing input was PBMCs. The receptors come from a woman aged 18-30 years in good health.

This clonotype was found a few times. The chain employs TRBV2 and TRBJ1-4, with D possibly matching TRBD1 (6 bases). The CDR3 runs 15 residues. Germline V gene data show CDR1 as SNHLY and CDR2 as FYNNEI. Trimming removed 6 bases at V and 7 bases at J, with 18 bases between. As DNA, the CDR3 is TGTGCCAGCAGGACTCAACAGGGAGCGGCTGAAAAACTGTTTTTT. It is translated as CASRTQQGAAEKLFF.

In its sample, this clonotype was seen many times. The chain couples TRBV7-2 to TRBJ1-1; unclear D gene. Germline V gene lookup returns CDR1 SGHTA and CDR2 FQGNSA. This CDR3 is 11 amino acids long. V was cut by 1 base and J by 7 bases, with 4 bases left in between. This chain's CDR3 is CASSLVFEAFF. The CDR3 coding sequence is TGTGCCAGCAGCTTAGTATTTGAAGCTTTCTTT.

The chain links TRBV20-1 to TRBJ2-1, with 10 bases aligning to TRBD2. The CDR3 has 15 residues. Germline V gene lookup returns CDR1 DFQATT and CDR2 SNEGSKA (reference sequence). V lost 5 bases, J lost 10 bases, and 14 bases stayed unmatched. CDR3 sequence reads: CSAQGILAGLSEQFF. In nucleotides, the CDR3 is TGCAGTGCTCAGGGAATACTAGCGGGGCTCTCCGAGCAGTTCTTC.

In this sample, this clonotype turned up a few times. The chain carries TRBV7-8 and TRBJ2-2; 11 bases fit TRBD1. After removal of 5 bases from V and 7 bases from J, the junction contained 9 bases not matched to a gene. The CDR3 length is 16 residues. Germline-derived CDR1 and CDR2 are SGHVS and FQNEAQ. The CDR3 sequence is CASSRGQGAPGGELFF. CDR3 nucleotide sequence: TGTGCCAGCAGCCGAGGACAGGGGGCGCCGGGCGGGGAGCTGTTTTTT.

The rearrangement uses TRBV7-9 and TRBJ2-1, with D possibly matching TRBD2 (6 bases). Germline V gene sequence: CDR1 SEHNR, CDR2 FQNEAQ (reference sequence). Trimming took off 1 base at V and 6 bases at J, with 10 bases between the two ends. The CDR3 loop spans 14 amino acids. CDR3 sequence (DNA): TGTGCCAGCAGCTTAGAAGTGCGGGGCAATGAGCAGTTCTTC. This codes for CASSLEVRGNEQFF.

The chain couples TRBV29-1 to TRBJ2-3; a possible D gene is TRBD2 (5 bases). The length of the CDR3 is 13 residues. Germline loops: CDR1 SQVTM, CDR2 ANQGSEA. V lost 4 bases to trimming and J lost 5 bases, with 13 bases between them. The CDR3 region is CSVVWLARDTQYF. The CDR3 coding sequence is TGCAGCGTTGTTTGGCTAGCACGAGATACGCAGTATTTT.

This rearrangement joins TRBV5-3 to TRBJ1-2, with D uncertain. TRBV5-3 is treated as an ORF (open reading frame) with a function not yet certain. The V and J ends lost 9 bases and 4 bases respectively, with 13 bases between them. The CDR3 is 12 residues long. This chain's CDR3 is CAMGPGPYGYTF. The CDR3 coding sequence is TGTGCCATGGGCCCCGGACCCTATGGCTACACCTTC.

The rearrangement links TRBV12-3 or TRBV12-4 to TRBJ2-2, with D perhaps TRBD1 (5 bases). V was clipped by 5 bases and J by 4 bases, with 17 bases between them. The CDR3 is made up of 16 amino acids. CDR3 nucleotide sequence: TGTGCCAGCAGTCGATACGGACAAGCAGGCACCGGGGAGCTGTTTTTT. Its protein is CASSRYGQAGTGELFF.

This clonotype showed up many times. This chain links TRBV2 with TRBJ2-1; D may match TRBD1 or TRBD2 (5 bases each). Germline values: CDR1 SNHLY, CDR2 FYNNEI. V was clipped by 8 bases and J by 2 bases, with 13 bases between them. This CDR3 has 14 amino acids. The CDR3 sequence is CASGGRDPYNEQFF. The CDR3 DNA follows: TGTGCCAGCGGAGGCCGGGACCCCTACAATGAGCAGTTCTTC.

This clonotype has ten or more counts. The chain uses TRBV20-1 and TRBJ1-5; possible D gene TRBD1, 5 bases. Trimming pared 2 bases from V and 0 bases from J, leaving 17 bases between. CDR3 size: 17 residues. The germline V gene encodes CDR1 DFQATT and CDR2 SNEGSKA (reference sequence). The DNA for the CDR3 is TGCAGTGCTAGAAGATCTGGGGTCAGGGATAGCAATCAGCCCCAGCATTTT. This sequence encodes CSARRSGVRDSNQPQHF.

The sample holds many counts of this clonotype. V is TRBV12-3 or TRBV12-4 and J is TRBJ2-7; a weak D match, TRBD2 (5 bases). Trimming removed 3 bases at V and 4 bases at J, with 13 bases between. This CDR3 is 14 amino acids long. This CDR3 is CASSLRELGYEQYF. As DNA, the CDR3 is TGTGCCAGCAGTTTGAGGGAATTGGGGTACGAGCAGTACTTC.

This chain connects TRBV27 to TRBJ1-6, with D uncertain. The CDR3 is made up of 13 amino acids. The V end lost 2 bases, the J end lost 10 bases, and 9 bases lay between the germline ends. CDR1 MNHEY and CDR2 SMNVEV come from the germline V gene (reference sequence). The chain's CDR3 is CASSLPGGSPLHF. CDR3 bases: TGTGCCAGCAGTTTACCGGGAGGGTCACCCCTCCACTTT.

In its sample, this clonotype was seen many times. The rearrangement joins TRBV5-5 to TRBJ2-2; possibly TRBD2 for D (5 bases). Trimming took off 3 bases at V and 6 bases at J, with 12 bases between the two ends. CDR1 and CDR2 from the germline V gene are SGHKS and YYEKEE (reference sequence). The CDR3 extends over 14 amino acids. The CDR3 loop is CASSSELRAGELFF. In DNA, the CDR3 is TGTGCCAGCAGCTCCGAGTTGAGGGCCGGGGAGCTGTTTTTT.

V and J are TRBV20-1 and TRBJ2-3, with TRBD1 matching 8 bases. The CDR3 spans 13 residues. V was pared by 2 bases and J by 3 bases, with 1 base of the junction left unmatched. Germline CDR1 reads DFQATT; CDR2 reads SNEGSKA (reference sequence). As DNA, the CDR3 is TGCAGTGCTAGACAGGGGGCGACAGATACGCAGTATTTT. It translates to CSARQGATDTQYF.

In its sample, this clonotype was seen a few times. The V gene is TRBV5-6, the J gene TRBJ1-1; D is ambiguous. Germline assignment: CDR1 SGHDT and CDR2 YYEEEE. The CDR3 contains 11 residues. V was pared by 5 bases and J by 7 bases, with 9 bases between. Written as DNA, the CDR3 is TGTGCCAGCAGTTGGGGAGGTGAAGCTTTCTTT. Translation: CASSWGGEAFF.

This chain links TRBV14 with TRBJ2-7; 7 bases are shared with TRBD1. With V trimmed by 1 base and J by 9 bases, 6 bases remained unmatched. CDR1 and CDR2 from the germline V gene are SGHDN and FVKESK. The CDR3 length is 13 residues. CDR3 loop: CASSQGSGGWQYF. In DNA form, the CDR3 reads TGTGCCAGCAGCCAAGGCTCAGGGGGATGGCAGTACTTC.

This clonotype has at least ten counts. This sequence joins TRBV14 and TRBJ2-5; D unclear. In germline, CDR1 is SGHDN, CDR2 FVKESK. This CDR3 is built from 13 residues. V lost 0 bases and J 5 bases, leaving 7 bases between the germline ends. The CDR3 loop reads CASSQDLGETQYF. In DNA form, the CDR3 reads TGTGCCAGCAGCCAAGATCTCGGGGAGACCCAGTACTTC.

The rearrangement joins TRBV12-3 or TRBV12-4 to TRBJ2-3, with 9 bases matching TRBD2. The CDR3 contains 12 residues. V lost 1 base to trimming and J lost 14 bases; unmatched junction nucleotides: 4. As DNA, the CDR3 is TGTGCCAGCAGTTTAGATGGGACTAGCTTGTATTTT. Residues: CASSLDGTSLYF.